Following are 25 T cell receptor beta chains from one sample sequenced in a study of Graves' ophthalmopathy and Graves' hyperthyroidism. RNA served as the template for amplifying TCR beta CDR3 regions. Second-round multiplex PCR followed a first-round RT-PCR using HTBI primers. TCRdb re-called the multiplex PCR reads with MiXCR, one entry per CDR3 protein. The profile shows roughly 420,000 distinct CDR3 sequences, around a fifth of them singletons. Sequenced input: peripheral blood. The receptors come from a woman under 30 with stable Graves' hyperthyroidism.

This clonotype was found many times. The J gene is TRBJ2-7, the V gene TRBV6-1, with D unresolved. The germline CDR1 and CDR2 sequences are MNHNS and SASEGT. The CDR3 contains 11 residues. The ends were cut back, 7 bases at V and 3 bases at J, with 7 bases in the middle. The CDR3 sequence: CASTSSYEQYF. In nucleotides, the CDR3 is TGTGCCAGCACGTCCAGCTACGAGCAGTACTTC.

This clonotype was detected many times. This chain connects TRBV3-1 to TRBJ1-1, with D unresolved. CDR3 length equals 13 residues. Deletions cut 1 base from V and 5 bases from J, with 8 bases between. The germline gives CDR1 LGHDT, CDR2 YNNKEL (reference sequence). CDR3 DNA sequence: TGTGCCAGCAGCCAAGCTCGAGGGACTGAAGCTTTCTTT. As protein: CASSQARGTEAFF. The full variable domain, its missing parts supplied by reference TRBV3-1 and TRBJ1-1, is DTAVSQTPKYLVTQMGNDKSIKCEQNLGHDTMYWYKQDSKKFLKIMFSYNNKELIINETVPNRFSPKSPDKAHLNLHINSLELGDSAVYFCASSQARGTEAFFGQGTRLTVV.

This clonotype was recorded many times. V is TRBV29-1 and J is TRBJ1-1, with D uncertain. Germline V gene lookup returns CDR1 SQVTM and CDR2 ANQGSEA. The CDR3 has 13 residues. V lost 6 bases and J lost 6, with 17 bases in between. CDR3 DNA sequence: TGCAGCGTCCAGACCATGATGAGGGCTGAAGCTTTCTTT. Translated, it gives CSVQTMMRAEAFF.

This clonotype was seen a few times. The chain couples TRBV6-1 to TRBJ1-2; D not certain. This CDR3 comprises 14 residues. V was cut by 1 base and J by 7 bases, with 13 bases left in between. The germline V gene has CDR1 MNHNS and CDR2 SASEGT. For the CDR3, the DNA is TGTGCCAGCAGTGAAGTTGGTGCGTCCAGTGGCTACACCTTC. Protein product: CASSEVGASSGYTF.

This clonotype was found a few times. The chain has TRBV28 and TRBJ2-3; possible D gene TRBD2, 5 bases. The CDR3 runs to 14 residues. The V end was cut by 7 bases, the J end by 8 bases, with 19 bases between. Germline-derived CDR1 and CDR2 are MDHEN and SYDVKM. The CDR3 spells CASTTLRLSPTQYF. DNA for the CDR3: TGTGCCAGCACCACACTCCGACTATCCCCTACGCAGTATTTT.

This clonotype was seen repeatedly, ten times or more. The rearrangement uses TRBV6-1 and TRBJ2-7; 11 nucleotides align to TRBD2. The V gene end was trimmed by 7 bases and the J gene end by 3 bases; junction bases not matched to a gene: 8. Germline CDR1 is MNHNS and CDR2 is SASEGT. This CDR3 contains 15 residues. CDR3 DNA sequence: TGTGCCAGCACAGGTGAACTAGCGGGAGTCTACGAGCAGTACTTC. It codes for CASTGELAGVYEQYF.

This clonotype was counted many times. This rearrangement joins TRBV28 to TRBJ1-2; 10 bases map to TRBD1. The CDR3 has 15 amino acids. Unmatched junction bases numbered 4, after V lost 3 bases and J lost 3 bases. Germline CDR1 is MDHEN and CDR2 is SYDVKM. Here the CDR3 DNA reads TGTGCCAGCAGTTTGCTCGGGACAGGGGACTATGGCTACACCTTC. Its protein is CASSLLGTGDYGYTF.

Many counts were recorded for this clonotype. The chain carries TRBV6-1 and TRBJ2-5; D is perhaps TRBD1 or TRBD2 (6 bases each). Germline CDR1 MNHNS, CDR2 SASEGT. V lost 1 base and J 5 bases, leaving 14 bases between the germline ends. The CDR3 extends over 15 amino acids. The chain's CDR3 is CASSEVKGGRETQYF. The CDR3, as DNA: TGTGCCAGCAGTGAAGTAAAGGGGGGCAGGGAGACCCAGTACTTC.

This clonotype was counted many times. The gene calls are TRBV20-1 and TRBJ1-5; a possible D gene is TRBD1 (6 bases). The V gene lost 0 bases and the J gene lost 3 bases, with 15 bases spanning the gap. Looked up from germline, CDR1 is DFQATT and CDR2 is SNEGSKA (reference sequence). The CDR3 extends over 16 amino acids. CDR3 loop: CSARDLIGGVNQPQHF. The CDR3 DNA is TGCAGTGCTAGAGATTTGATAGGGGGAGTCAATCAGCCCCAGCATTTT.

The chain joins TRBV19 to TRBJ1-5, with D tentatively TRBD1 (5 bases). The CDR3 contains 15 residues. CDR1 and CDR2 (germline): LNHDA, SQIVND (reference sequence). Deletions cut 1 base from V and 3 bases from J, with 10 bases between. CDR3 in DNA: TGTGCCAGTAGTATAGTGCGGGGGGACAATCAGCCCCAGCATTTT. Translating it yields CASSIVRGDNQPQHF.

The sample holds many counts of this clonotype. The rearrangement links TRBV29-1 to TRBJ1-1, with 7 bases that match TRBD1. CDR1 SQVTM and CDR2 ANQGSEA come from the germline V gene. After removal of 4 bases from V and 5 bases from J, the junction contained 7 bases not matched to a gene. CDR3 size: 13 residues. Here the CDR3 DNA reads TGCAGCGTTGGTTCAGGGGGAGGAACTGAAGCTTTCTTT. The encoded protein is CSVGSGGGTEAFF. The whole variable domain, remainder taken from reference TRBV29-1 and TRBJ1-1, is SAVISQKPSRDICQRGTSLTIQCQVDSQVTMMFWYRQQPGQSLTLIATANQGSEATYESGFVIDKFPISRPNLTFSTLTVSNMSPEDSSIYLCSVGSGGGTEAFFGQGTRLTVV.

This clonotype turned up a few times. The V gene is TRBV6-1, the J gene TRBJ1-1; D uncertain. Between the trimmed V and J ends, which lost 6 bases and 6 bases, there was a span of 14 bases. This CDR3 is 13 amino acids long. Germline V lookup: CDR1 MNHNS, CDR2 SASEGT. In nucleotides, the CDR3 is TGTGCCAGCAGGGCACCTTGGGGAGCTGAAGCTTTCTTT. Residues: CASRAPWGAEAFF.

This clonotype was seen at least ten times. This sequence joins TRBV12-3 or TRBV12-4 and TRBJ2-4, with D uncertain. Deletions cut 5 bases from V and 9 bases from J, with 14 bases between. The CDR3 sequence is 13 residues long. Here the CDR3 reads CASSRVEISIQYF. CDR3 nucleotide sequence: TGTGCCAGCAGTCGGGTAGAGATCAGCATTCAGTACTTC.

This clonotype has at least ten counts. The chain uses TRBV11-1 and TRBJ2-2; perhaps TRBD2 as D (6 bases). CDR3 length equals 14 residues. The ends were cut back, 1 base at V and 6 bases at J, with 9 bases in the middle. Germline loops: CDR1 SGHAT, CDR2 FQDESV (reference sequence). CDR3 amino acids: CASSLVGSPGELFF. The CDR3 nucleotides are TGTGCCAGCAGCTTAGTCGGGAGCCCCGGGGAGCTGTTTTTT. The complete variable domain, with remaining parts taken from reference TRBV11-1 and TRBJ2-2, reads EAEVAQSPRYKITEKSQAVAFWCDPISGHATLYWYRQILGQGPELLVQFQDESVVDDSQLPKDRFSAERLKGVDSTLKIQPAELGDSAMYLCASSLVGSPGELFFGEGSRLTVL.

This clonotype was recorded many times. The genes are TRBV6-5 and TRBJ1-3; D unclear. With 11 bases removed from V and 4 bases from J, the gap between germline ends came to 21 bases. In germline, CDR1 is MNHEY, CDR2 SVGAGI. CDR3 size: 15 residues. CDR3 loop: CAGRLDGPAGNTIYF. CDR3 coding DNA: TGTGCCGGAAGACTGGACGGACCCGCGGGAAACACCATATATTTT.

This clonotype was counted between two and nine times. This rearrangement joins TRBV7-2 to TRBJ2-5, with 15 positions matching TRBD2. There are 16 residues in the CDR3. With 5 bases clipped from V and 5 bases from J, the junction kept 6 bases outside the gene matches. Germline V lookup: CDR1 SGHTA, CDR2 FQGNSA. The CDR3 reads CASSNGLAGGMETQYF. Here the CDR3 DNA reads TGTGCCAGCAGCAACGGACTAGCGGGAGGGATGGAGACCCAGTACTTC.

The chain links TRBV19 to TRBJ2-5; 7 bases align to TRBD1. This CDR3 comprises 15 residues. The V gene's germline CDR1 is LNHDA and CDR2 SQIVND (reference sequence). V lost 5 bases and J lost 7; bases outside the gene matches: 13. The CDR3 protein is CASSATGTVDSTQYF. CDR3 coding DNA: TGTGCCAGTAGTGCGACCGGGACAGTAGATTCGACCCAGTACTTC.

In this sample, this clonotype turned up many times. This chain connects TRBV7-9 to TRBJ2-7, with TRBD2 matching 7 bases. The CDR3 extends over 14 amino acids. CDR1 and CDR2 from the germline V gene are SEHNR and FQNEAQ (reference sequence). V was pared by 3 bases and J by 1 base, with 3 bases of the junction left unmatched. The CDR3 loop reads CASSLLAESYEQYF. DNA for the CDR3: TGTGCCAGCAGCTTGCTAGCGGAGTCCTACGAGCAGTACTTC. The whole variable domain, filled in from reference TRBV7-9 and TRBJ2-7, reads DTGVSQNPRHKITKRGQNVTFRCDPISEHNRLYWYRQTLGQGPEFLTYFQNEAQLEKSRLLSDRFSAERPKGSFSTLEIQRTEQGDSAMYLCASSLLAESYEQYFGPGTRLTVT.

CDR3 bases: TGTGCCAGCAGGGTCAGGGACCGGGATCAGCCCCAGCATTTT. Translated: CASRVRDRDQPQHF. The genes are TRBV11-3 and TRBJ1-5; D is possibly TRBD1 (5 bases). V was shortened by 6 bases and J by 5 bases, with 14 bases between the two germline ends. In germline, CDR1 is SGHNT, CDR2 YENEEA. The CDR3 spans 14 residues.

This clonotype showed up many times. The V and J genes are TRBV27 and TRBJ1-1; a weak D match, TRBD1 (5 bases). Trimming left V 1 base short and J 1 base short, with 19 bases between. There are 18 residues in the CDR3. CDR1 and CDR2 (germline): MNHEY, SMNVEV (reference sequence). The CDR3 DNA follows: TGTGCCAGCAGTTTATTTTTGCCAGGGCGGTTAGAGAACACTGAAGCTTTCTTT. Translated: CASSLFLPGRLENTEAFF.

The V gene is TRBV7-8, the J gene TRBJ1-6; weak D call: TRBD1 (5 bases). This CDR3 is 14 amino acids long. CDR1 is SGHVS, CDR2 FQNEAQ, per germline. V was shortened by 1 base and J by 9 bases, with 10 bases between the two germline ends. DNA for the CDR3: TGTGCCAGCAGCTTAGTTCAGGGAAGTTCACCCCTCCACTTT. Residues: CASSLVQGSSPLHF.

This clonotype has a single count. A single base separates this from a much larger clone, so it may be a read error. The chain combines TRBV20-1 with TRBJ2-7, with TRBD2 matching 11 bases. Germline CDR1 is DFQATT and CDR2 is SNEGSKA (reference sequence). Trimming took 3 bases from V and 6 from J; bases not matched to a gene: 10. The CDR3 totals 15 residues. The CDR3 reads CSASPLAGGACEQYF. In DNA, the CDR3 is TGCAGTGCTAGCCCCCTAGCGGGGGGTGCCTGCGAGCAGTACTTC.

The chain couples TRBV2 to TRBJ1-6; 9 bases are shared with TRBD1. V was pared by 5 bases and J by 4 bases, with 9 bases of the junction left unmatched. The CDR3 loop spans 17 amino acids. Germline V CDR1 and CDR2: SNHLY, FYNNEI. CDR3 sequence (DNA): TGTGCCAGCAGTTTCCGGGACAGGGTGATATATAATTCACCCCTCCACTTT. This sequence encodes CASSFRDRVIYNSPLHF.

About this clonotype: A much more abundant neighbour one base away suggests this may be a read error. The chain employs TRBV5-1 and TRBJ1-1; D gene uncertain. The CDR3 is 14 residues long. CDR1 SGHRS and CDR2 YFSETQ come from the germline V gene. CDR3 DNA sequence: TGCGCCTGCAGCTTGGCCGCGGGGAGGACTGAAGCTTTCTTT. Translated, it gives CACSLAAGRTEAFF.

This clonotype was counted between two and nine times. The DNA of the CDR3 is TGTGCCAGCTCACCAAGCGGACTAGCGAGCTCCTACGAGCAGTACTTC. Its protein product is CASSPSGLASSYEQYF. The chain has TRBV18 and TRBJ2-7; 9 bases line up with TRBD2. The J segment lost 0 bases and the V segment lost 2 bases, leaving 5 bases of the junction unmatched. The CDR3 runs to 16 residues. Germline assignment: CDR1 KGHSH and CDR2 LQKENI.